A single sample gave rise to the 27 T cell receptor beta chains below, sequenced in a study of cytomegalovirus exposure and HLA in healthy donors. With 60 Vbeta and 13 Jbeta primers, the PCR was carried out. Profiling relied on immunoSEQ multiplex PCR, and the TCRdb table lists in-frame clones only, not all of them. The sample consists of approximately 140,000 clones, approximately 80% of them appearing once. Input material: PBMCs. The receptors stem from a woman aged 40 to 50 in good health and CMV-seropositive.

The table lists this clone with a few counts. The chain uses TRBV29-1 and TRBJ2-3; 7 bases fit TRBD1. The CDR3 totals 15 residues. CDR1 and CDR2 (germline): SQVTM, ANQGSEA. The V segment lost 4 bases and the J segment 2 bases; nucleotides outside the gene matches: 9. CDR3 sequence reads: CSVVRNRGYTDTQYF. For the CDR3, the DNA is TGCAGCGTTGTTAGGAACAGGGGTTACACAGATACGCAGTATTTT.

The chain carries TRBV4-2 and TRBJ2-5; 8 bases are shared with TRBD2. Germline CDR1 LGHNA, CDR2 YNFKEQ. The junction had 9 bases not matched to a gene; V was cut back by 4 bases and J by 5 bases. This CDR3 has 15 residues. The CDR3 nucleotides read TGTGCCAGCAGCCCTAATGAGGCTAGCGGGGAGACCCAGTACTTC. Its translation: CASSPNEASGETQYF.

This clone was counted a few times. Here the CDR3 DNA reads TGTGCCAGCAGGGGACAGGGGATGGGCAATCAGCCCCAGCATTTT. Protein product: CASRGQGMGNQPQHF. This chain links TRBV6-6 with TRBJ1-5; the match to TRBD1 covers 10 bases. This CDR3 spans 15 amino acids. The ends lost 6 bases at V and 2 bases at J; junction bases unmatched: 4. Germline V lookup: CDR1 MNHNY, CDR2 SVGAGI (reference sequence).

A few counts support this clone. The rearrangement joins TRBV10-3 to TRBJ2-7; D possibly corresponds to TRBD2 (5 bases). The ends were cut back, 6 bases at V and 0 bases at J, with 12 bases in the middle. From germline, CDR1 is ENHRY and CDR2 SYGVKD. The CDR3 contains 14 residues. CDR3 bases: TGTGCCATCAGCATGAGCGGAAGCTCCTACGAGCAGTACTTC. Protein product: CAISMSGSSYEQYF.

The chain combines TRBV27 with TRBJ2-1; maybe TRBD2 (5 bases). Per the germline V gene, CDR1 is MNHEY and CDR2 is SMNVEV (reference sequence). The CDR3 loop spans 17 amino acids. Between the trimmed V and J ends, which lost 4 bases and 3 bases, there was a span of 19 bases. The DNA of the CDR3 is TGTGCCAGCAGTTCAACCCCATCAGCGGACGTCTACAATGAGCAGTTCTTC. This encodes CASSSTPSADVYNEQFF.

This clone was recorded once. The chain joins TRBV5-4 to TRBJ2-1; 10 nucleotides match TRBD2. With 2 bases clipped from V and 10 bases from J, the junction kept 9 bases outside the gene matches. This CDR3 has 15 amino acids. Germline CDR1 SGHNT, CDR2 YYREEE (reference sequence). The CDR3 DNA follows: TGTGCCAGCAGCTTTGGGGCTAGCGGGAGACGGGAGCAGTTCTTC. This translates into CASSFGASGRREQFF.

This clone has only one observation. The chain links TRBV11-3 to TRBJ1-1, with D unclear. CDR3 length equals 15 residues. Trimming removed 2 bases at V and 1 base at J, with 11 bases between. CDR1 SGHNT and CDR2 YENEEA come from the germline V gene. In nucleotides, the CDR3 is TGTGCCAGCAGCTTACCCCAGTGGAGGAACACTGAAGCTTTCTTT. Amino acid sequence: CASSLPQWRNTEAFF.

The table lists this clone with a count of one. The chain combines TRBV28 with TRBJ2-2, with TRBD1 as a possible D gene (5 bases). Germline assignment: CDR1 MDHEN and CDR2 SYDVKM. CDR3 size: 15 residues. V was trimmed by 5 bases and J by 0 bases, leaving 10 bases between them. CDR3 protein: CASSPDSTNTGELFF. The CDR3 DNA follows: TGTGCCAGCAGTCCAGACAGTACGAACACCGGGGAGCTGTTTTTT.

In this sample, this clone turned up once. This chain uses TRBV27 with TRBJ2-5; 8 bases are shared with TRBD1. Germline trimming cut 4 bases from V and 4 bases from J; bases unmatched to any gene: 8. Germline-derived CDR1 and CDR2 are MNHEY and SMNVEV (reference sequence). The CDR3 is 15 amino acids. This CDR3 is CASSSQGVPGETQYF. The CDR3 DNA reads TGTGCCAGCAGTTCACAGGGGGTCCCAGGAGAGACCCAGTACTTC.

The V and J genes are TRBV6-5 and TRBJ2-3; a possible D gene is TRBD1 (6 bases). Trimming left V 3 bases short and J 6 bases short, with 16 bases between. The length of the CDR3 is 15 residues. Looked up from germline, CDR1 is MNHEY and CDR2 is SVGAGI. CDR3 sequence: CASSYLNRVYDTQYF. CDR3 nucleotide sequence: TGTGCCAGCAGTTATCTTAACAGGGTTTATGATACGCAGTATTTT.

The rearrangement uses TRBV30 and TRBJ2-3, with D perhaps TRBD1 (6 bases). Germline CDR1 and CDR2: GTSNPN and SVGIG (reference sequence). V was pared by 2 bases and J by 4 bases, with 16 bases between. The CDR3 is 15 residues long. CDR3 residues: CAWSPPGQISDTQYF. For the CDR3, the DNA is TGTGCCTGGAGTCCCCCCGGACAGATCTCAGATACGCAGTATTTT. Based on the CDR3 plus reference TRBV30 and TRBJ2-3, the full variable domain is SQTIHQWPATLVQPVGSPLSLECTVEGTSNPNLYWYRQAAGRGLQLLFYSVGIGQISSEVPQNLSASRPQDRQFILSSKKLLLSDSGFYLCAWSPPGQISDTQYFGPGTRLTVL.

V usage is TRBV7-2 and J usage is TRBJ2-1; TRBD2 matches 15 bases. From germline, CDR1 is SGHTA and CDR2 FQGNSA. V shed 5 bases and J 12 bases; nucleotides not matched to a gene: 8. This CDR3 is built from 15 residues. CDR3 sequence: CASSLRTSGRAGQFF. The CDR3, as DNA: TGTGCCAGCAGCCTGAGGACTAGCGGGAGGGCCGGGCAGTTCTTC.

This chain uses TRBV7-2 with TRBJ1-5, with 9 bases aligning to TRBD1. The CDR3 loop spans 16 amino acids. J was trimmed by 0 bases and V by 5 bases; bases with no gene match: 5. The germline V gene has CDR1 SGHTA and CDR2 FQGNSA. The CDR3 nucleotides read TGTGCCAGCAGCCCTGGGACAGGGTATAGCAATCAGCCCCAGCATTTT. This codes for CASSPGTGYSNQPQHF.

In its sample, this clone was seen once. V gene TRBV5-6 combines with J gene TRBJ2-5, with D unclear. TRBJ2-7 explains the end of the DNA better; the J call may be wrong. The CDR3 is made up of 14 amino acids. The germline gives CDR1 SGHDT, CDR2 YYEEEE. CDR3 sequence: CASSFGLGSYEQYF. The DNA of the CDR3 is TGTGCCAGCAGCTTTGGCCTAGGCAGCTACGAGCAGTACTTC.

This chain uses TRBV6-5 with TRBJ2-2, with D perhaps matching TRBD2 (6 bases). Trimming removed 4 bases from V and 2 bases from J, with 14 bases in between. The CDR3 consists of 16 residues. Germline V gene sequence: CDR1 MNHEY, CDR2 SVGAGI. The DNA of the CDR3 is TGTGCCAGCAGTTCCCTGGGGACTCTTAACACCGGGGAGCTGTTTTTT. It translates to CASSSLGTLNTGELFF.

The chain employs TRBV14 and TRBJ1-1, with D perhaps matching TRBD1 (5 bases). Germline V gene sequence: CDR1 SGHDN, CDR2 FVKESK. V dropped 4 bases and J dropped 4 bases, with 13 bases sitting between them. The CDR3 is made up of 14 amino acids. CDR3 region: CASSPLRGSTEAFF. The CDR3 DNA follows: TGTGCCAGCAGCCCCTTGCGGGGGAGCACTGAAGCTTTCTTT.

This clone has a single count. This sequence joins TRBV28 and TRBJ1-3; TRBD1 aligns across 8 bases. Looked up from germline, CDR1 is MDHEN and CDR2 is SYDVKM. The CDR3 is made up of 13 amino acids. J lost 4 bases, V lost 10 bases, and 6 bases had no gene match. The CDR3 bases are TGTGCCACTATCCGGGACAGGGGAAACACCATATATTTT. Its translation: CATIRDRGNTIYF.

The table lists this clone with a few counts. The chain has TRBV5-5 and TRBJ2-6; 14 positions agree with TRBD2. V gave up 4 bases and J gave up 4 bases; unmatched junction bases: 7. From germline, CDR1 is SGHKS and CDR2 YYEKEE (reference sequence). This CDR3 spans 18 amino acids. For the CDR3, the DNA is TGTGCCAGCAGCCCCGGGACTAGCGGGAGCACCGGGGCCAACGTCCTGACTTTC. Translating gives CASSPGTSGSTGANVLTF.

The rearrangement joins TRBV19 to TRBJ2-1; a weak D match, TRBD1 (5 bases). The CDR3 extends over 15 amino acids. With 5 bases removed from V and 1 base from J, the gap between germline ends came to 12 bases. The germline CDR1 and CDR2 sequences are LNHDA and SQIVND (reference sequence). This CDR3 is CASSLRAGSYNEQFF. The CDR3 coding sequence is TGTGCCAGTAGTCTCAGGGCCGGGTCCTACAATGAGCAGTTCTTC.

In its sample, this clone was seen once. The chain carries TRBV15 and TRBJ2-1; a weak D match, TRBD2 (6 bases). V shed 3 bases and J shed 6 bases, with 18 bases lying between them. CDR1 is LNHNV and CDR2 is YYDKDF in the germline V gene (reference sequence). This CDR3 spans 16 amino acids. The CDR3 is CATSSFNPGLINEQFF. As DNA, the CDR3 is TGTGCCACCAGCAGTTTCAACCCGGGACTCATCAATGAGCAGTTCTTC. Supplemented by reference TRBV15 and TRBJ2-1, the full variable domain reads DAMVIQNPRYQVTQFGKPVTLSCSQTLNHNVMYWYQQKSSQAPKLLFHYYDKDFNNEADTPDNFQSRRPNTSFCFLDIRSPGLGDTAMYLCATSSFNPGLINEQFFGPGTRLTVL.

The chain couples TRBV27 to TRBJ1-4; 7 nucleotides agree with TRBD1. CDR1 MNHEY and CDR2 SMNVEV come from the germline V gene (reference sequence). The CDR3 has 18 residues. V dropped 5 bases and J dropped 8; count of bases not matched to a gene: 20. CDR3 DNA: TGTGCCAGCAGTCCCCCGGACCACCGACAGGGCCTTTACGAAAAACTGTTTTTT. Amino acids: CASSPPDHRQGLYEKLFF.

The rearrangement links TRBV7-2 to TRBJ2-4, with TRBD2 as a possible D gene (5 bases). Per germline, CDR1 SGHTA and CDR2 FQGNSA. This CDR3 spans 13 amino acids. Trimming cost V 3 bases and J 9 bases, with 12 bases left between them. The CDR3 sequence is CASSFEGEGIQYF. In DNA, the CDR3 is TGTGCCAGCAGCTTCGAGGGTGAGGGCATTCAGTACTTC. Full variable domain (remainder filled in from reference TRBV7-2 and TRBJ2-4): GAGVSQSPSNKVTEKGKDVELRCDPISGHTALYWYRQSLGQGLEFLIYFQGNSAPDKSGLPSDRFSAERTGGSVSTLTIQRTQQEDSAVYLCASSFEGEGIQYFGAGTRLSVL.

The gene calls are TRBV5-1 and TRBJ2-7, with D perhaps TRBD2 (6 bases). The V gene lost 0 bases and the J gene lost 5 bases, with 18 bases spanning the gap. Germline V gives CDR1 SGHRS, CDR2 YFSETQ. CDR3 length: 16 residues. CDR3 in amino acids: CASSLGGTLAIHEQYF. DNA for the CDR3: TGCGCCAGCAGCTTGGGGGGTACTCTAGCGATCCACGAGCAGTACTTC.

V gene TRBV5-1 combines with J gene TRBJ2-3; D not resolved. The CDR3 consists of 15 residues. Between the trimmed V and J ends, which lost 3 bases and 0 bases, there was a span of 11 bases. Per the germline V gene, CDR1 is SGHRS and CDR2 is YFSETQ. The CDR3 sequence is CASSSSPTSTDTQYF. The CDR3 coding sequence is TGCGCCAGCAGCTCATCCCCGACTAGCACAGATACGCAGTATTTT.

The chain uses TRBV6-6 and TRBJ2-1, with D maybe TRBD1 (6 bases). The CDR3 loop spans 13 amino acids. Germline assignment: CDR1 MNHNY and CDR2 SVGAGI (reference sequence). With 6 bases removed from V and 16 bases from J, the gap between germline ends came to 22 bases. CDR3 loop: CASRDSPTVVEFF. The CDR3 DNA reads TGTGCCAGCAGGGACAGCCCTACGGTGGTCGAATTCTTC.

The rearrangement joins TRBV5-1 to TRBJ2-5, with 11 bases fitting TRBD1. CDR1 SGHRS and CDR2 YFSETQ come from the germline V gene. The CDR3 length is 17 residues. V gave up 4 bases and J gave up 1 base; unmatched junction bases: 9. CDR3 bases: TGCGCCAGCAGCCCAGGACAGGGGGCGATTTTCCAAGAGACCCAGTACTTC. This translates into CASSPGQGAIFQETQYF.

The chain carries TRBV5-1 and TRBJ1-5, with no clear D. V dropped 1 base and J dropped 5 bases, with 10 bases sitting between them. The germline V gene encodes CDR1 SGHRS and CDR2 YFSETQ. The CDR3 totals 14 residues. CDR3 nucleotides: TGCGCCAGCAGCTTGTCCGGCGGGGATCAGCCCCAGCATTTT. It codes for CASSLSGGDQPQHF.